A single sample is the source of the 27 T cell receptor beta chains below, sequenced in a study of blood T cell repertoires in COVID-19. TCRdb keeps only in-frame clones here, not all; method: immunoSEQ multiplex PCR. Counted here are about 180,000 clones, roughly 82% occurring once; the ten biggest clones make up roughly 15%. The specimen was PBMCs or T cells enriched from blood (not recorded which). These TCRs come from a man over 45 who had recovered from COVID-19.

V is TRBV19 and J is TRBJ1-4, with TRBD1 identical over 8 bases. V dropped 6 bases and J dropped 0; count of bases not matched to a gene: 12. CDR3 length equals 18 residues. The germline V gene encodes CDR1 LNHDA and CDR2 SQIVND (reference sequence). Here the CDR3 reads CASRQGANSIATNEKLFF. As DNA, the CDR3 is TGTGCCAGTAGGCAGGGGGCGAACTCTATTGCAACTAATGAAAAACTGTTTTTT.

V is TRBV5-5 and J is TRBJ1-6; TRBD1 agrees at 10 bases. Germline trimming cut 4 bases from V and 8 bases from J; bases unmatched to any gene: 6. Germline-derived CDR1 and CDR2 are SGHKS and YYEKEE (reference sequence). The CDR3 extends over 15 amino acids. CDR3 loop: CASSVSGTGDSPLHF. DNA of the CDR3: TGTGCCAGCAGCGTTTCCGGGACAGGGGATTCACCCCTCCACTTT. The variable domain in full, with the rest retrieved from reference TRBV5-5 and TRBJ1-6, is DAGVTQSPTHLIKTRGQQVTLRCSPISGHKSVSWYQQVLGQGPQFIFQYYEKEERGRGNFPDRFSARQFPNYSSELNVNALLLGDSALYLCASSVSGTGDSPLHFGNGTRLTVT.

This chain links TRBV6-6 with TRBJ1-2; maybe TRBD1 (6 bases). CDR3 length: 15 residues. V was shortened by 5 bases and J by 2 bases, with 15 bases between the two germline ends. CDR1 and CDR2 from the germline V gene are MNHNY and SVGAGI (reference sequence). For the CDR3, the DNA is TGTGCCAGCAGTACCCCGACAGGCGGGAACTATGGCTACACCTTC. Its protein product is CASSTPTGGNYGYTF.

The rearrangement links TRBV9 to TRBJ1-3, with D maybe TRBD1 (5 bases). The CDR3 is 14 residues long. The germline gives CDR1 SGDLS, CDR2 YYNGEE. V was cut by 3 bases and J by 4 bases, with 11 bases left in between. The CDR3 loop is CASSARVAGNTIYF. In DNA, the CDR3 is TGTGCCAGCAGCGCCAGGGTCGCCGGAAACACCATATATTTT.

The chain couples TRBV4-1 to TRBJ2-7; tentatively, D is TRBD2 (5 bases). This CDR3 is 17 amino acids long. In germline, CDR1 is MGHRA, CDR2 YSYEKL. Trimming left V 1 base short and J 4 bases short, with 20 bases between. CDR3 DNA sequence: TGCGCCAGCAGCCAAGTGGGTCTAGCCGACACCCGGTACGAGCAGTACTTC. Translation: CASSQVGLADTRYEQYF.

The rearrangement uses TRBV29-1 and TRBJ2-1, with TRBD2 matching 9 bases. This CDR3 has 16 amino acids. V was pared by 5 bases and J by 6 bases, with 14 bases of the junction left unmatched. Germline assignment: CDR1 SQVTM and CDR2 ANQGSEA. The CDR3 bases are TGCAGCGTTTCGGGTAGCGGGGGAGCCTTCGCCAATGAGCAGTTCTTC. Its translation: CSVSGSGGAFANEQFF.

CDR3 nucleotides: TGTGCCAGCAGCCTCACAAGTGAAGCTTTCTTT. Protein: CASSLTSEAFF. The chain links TRBV12-3 or TRBV12-4 to TRBJ1-1, with D hard to call. The CDR3 loop spans 11 amino acids. V dropped 6 bases and J dropped 7 bases, with 9 bases sitting between them.

The gene calls are TRBV19 and TRBJ1-1, with 9 bases aligning to TRBD1. Germline V gene sequence: CDR1 LNHDA, CDR2 SQIVND (reference sequence). The length of the CDR3 is 18 residues. The trim removed 3 bases at V and 4 bases at J, leaving 15 bases unmatched. Written as DNA, the CDR3 is TGTGCCAGTAGTATTTCCCTCGGGACAGGGCCTCAGGGCACTGAAGCTTTCTTT. Encoded protein: CASSISLGTGPQGTEAFF.

The chain links TRBV7-2 to TRBJ2-7, with D maybe TRBD2 (5 bases). There are 16 residues in the CDR3. Germline loops: CDR1 SGHTA, CDR2 FQGNSA. V shed 5 bases and J shed 3 bases, with 20 bases lying between them. The CDR3 is CASSDGLPRRHYEQYF. The CDR3 bases are TGTGCCAGCAGCGACGGACTTCCGCGCCGGCACTACGAGCAGTACTTC.

The V and J genes are TRBV5-6 and TRBJ2-7; the match to TRBD2 covers 10 bases. The CDR3 loop spans 14 amino acids. Trimming at V came to 5 bases and at J to 4 bases, leaving 6 bases not matched to a gene. The germline CDR1 and CDR2 sequences are SGHDT and YYEEEE. The CDR3 region has the DNA TGTGCCAGCAGTTTGAGCGGGGGGGAGTACGAGCAGTACTTC. It is translated as CASSLSGGEYEQYF.

V gene TRBV3-1 (or the pseudogene TRBV3-2) combines with J gene TRBJ1-2, with unresolved D. The CDR3 has 15 amino acids. Germline CDR1 reads LGHDT; CDR2 reads YNNKEL (reference sequence). Trimming pared 0 bases from V and 4 bases from J, leaving 12 bases between. The CDR3 region has the DNA TGTGCCAGCAGCCAAGAGCTCATGGGAGTCTATGGCTACACCTTC. This codes for CASSQELMGVYGYTF.

The chain employs TRBV24-1 and TRBJ2-7; TRBD2 matches at 7 bases. This CDR3 contains 14 residues. The J segment lost 10 bases and the V segment lost 4 bases, leaving 12 bases of the junction unmatched. Germline values: CDR1 KGHDR, CDR2 SFDVKD. The CDR3 DNA sequence: TGTGCCACCAGTGACGAACTAGCGACCAGAGCACAGTACTTC. Translating it yields CATSDELATRAQYF.

The CDR3 loop reads CASNVAGQLNQPQHF. CDR3 DNA sequence: TGTGCCAGCAACGTTGCGGGGCAGCTTAATCAGCCCCAGCATTTT. The chain uses TRBV28 and TRBJ1-5; maybe TRBD1 (5 bases). The length of the CDR3 is 15 residues. Trimming shortened V by 7 bases and J by 4 bases, and 17 bases separated the two germline ends. CDR1 is MDHEN and CDR2 is SYDVKM in the germline V gene.

V is TRBV30 and J is TRBJ2-1; perhaps TRBD1 as D (5 bases). The CDR3 is 16 amino acids. The V end lost 2 bases, the J end lost 0 bases, and 14 bases lay between the germline ends. Germline V gene lookup returns CDR1 GTSNPN and CDR2 SVGIG (reference sequence). The CDR3 reads CAWSPMTVSSYNEQFF. In DNA, the CDR3 is TGTGCCTGGAGTCCCATGACAGTAAGCTCCTACAATGAGCAGTTCTTC.

The chain uses TRBV3-1 (or the pseudogene TRBV3-2) and TRBJ2-7; 8 bases align to TRBD2. Germline trimming cut 1 base from V and 2 bases from J; bases unmatched to any gene: 7. Germline CDR1 is LGHDT and CDR2 is YNNKEL (reference sequence). The CDR3 is 16 residues long. The CDR3 protein is CASSQVGGRQTYEQYF. In DNA, the CDR3 is TGTGCCAGCAGCCAAGTTGGCGGGAGGCAAACCTACGAGCAGTACTTC.

The rearrangement joins TRBV6-5 to TRBJ1-1; 8 bases align to TRBD1. Trimming removed 6 bases from V and 0 bases from J; junction bases left unmatched: 3. CDR3 length: 14 amino acids. Per the germline V gene, CDR1 is MNHEY and CDR2 is SVGAGI. For the CDR3, the DNA is TGTGCCAGCAGACGACAGGGGATGAACACTGAAGCTTTCTTT. Translating it yields CASRRQGMNTEAFF.

The rearrangement uses TRBV5-8 and TRBJ2-3, with 8 bases lining up with TRBD2. CDR1 and CDR2 (germline): SGHTS, YDEGEE. With 1 base clipped from V and 6 bases from J, the junction kept 7 bases outside the gene matches. The length of the CDR3 is 15 residues. DNA for the CDR3: TGTGCCAGCAGCTTGCGTAGCGGGGTGGTGGATACGCAGTATTTT. Protein: CASSLRSGVVDTQYF. The variable domain in full, with the rest retrieved from reference TRBV5-8 and TRBJ2-3, is EAGVTQSPTHLIKTRGQQATLRCSPISGHTSVYWYQQALGLGLQFLLWYDEGEERNRGNFPPRFSGRQFPNYSSELNVNALELEDSALYLCASSLRSGVVDTQYFGPGTRLTVL.

This clone occurred once. The V gene is TRBV6-5, the J gene TRBJ2-7; weak D call: TRBD2 (7 bases). CDR1 MNHEY and CDR2 SVGAGI come from the germline V gene. The CDR3 is made up of 13 amino acids. The V end was cut by 7 bases, the J end by 3 bases, with 13 bases between. The CDR3 region is CASTGEGGYEQYF. The CDR3 DNA follows: TGTGCCAGCACGGGGGAGGGGGGCTACGAGCAGTACTTC.

Turning to this clone: Distinct nucleotide sequences in the sample also encode this CDR3. V is TRBV18 and J is TRBJ2-7; 8 positions match TRBD1. Germline V lookup: CDR1 KGHSH, CDR2 LQKENI. This CDR3 contains 15 residues. V shed 3 bases and J 0 bases; nucleotides not matched to a gene: 4. CDR3 amino acids: CASSPRQGSSYEQYF. CDR3 nucleotides: TGTGCCAGCTCACCGAGACAGGGGTCCTCCTACGAGCAGTACTTC. The full variable domain, in which reference TRBV18 and TRBJ2-7 provide the parts outside the CDR3, is NAGVMQNPRHLVRRRGQEARLRCSPMKGHSHVYWYRQLPEEGLKFMVYLQKENIIDESGMPKERFSAEFPKEGPSILRIQQVVRGDSAAYFCASSPRQGSSYEQYFGPGTRLTVT.

The chain employs TRBV3-1 (or the pseudogene TRBV3-2) and TRBJ1-3; TRBD1 is a possible D gene (5 bases). V was clipped by 7 bases and J by 0 bases, with 16 bases between them. The CDR3 runs 16 residues. Germline V lookup: CDR1 LGHDT, CDR2 YNNKEL (reference sequence). CDR3 nucleotide sequence: TGTGCCAGCACCCGGGGGGAGGGATTCTCTGGAAACACCATATATTTT. This translates into CASTRGEGFSGNTIYF.

The J gene is TRBJ2-7, the V gene TRBV18, with 9 bases aligning to TRBD2. The CDR3 loop spans 16 amino acids. V lost 3 bases to trimming and J lost 2 bases; unmatched junction nucleotides: 8. Germline lookup yields CDR1 KGHSH and CDR2 LQKENI. The CDR3 here is CASSPQGLASPYEQYF. The CDR3 coding sequence is TGTGCCAGCTCACCTCAGGGACTAGCAAGTCCCTACGAGCAGTACTTC.

The V call is TRBV19, the J call TRBJ2-1; TRBD2 matches 7 bases. CDR3 length: 13 amino acids. Germline CDR1 is LNHDA and CDR2 is SQIVND (reference sequence). Trimming cost V 0 bases and J 15 bases; bases outside gene matches: 8. CDR3 region: CASSIESGGRMFF. CDR3 in DNA: TGTGCCAGTAGTATAGAATCGGGGGGAAGAATGTTCTTC.

The sample holds one count of this clone. The genes are TRBV18 and TRBJ2-5; weak D call: TRBD2 (6 bases). CDR1 and CDR2 from the germline V gene are KGHSH and LQKENI. Trimming stripped 3 bases from V and 2 bases from J, with 13 bases between. The CDR3 covers 15 residues. CDR3 residues: CASSPSPGDQETQYF. The CDR3 DNA reads TGTGCCAGCTCACCCTCCCCGGGAGATCAAGAGACCCAGTACTTC.

Written as DNA, the CDR3 is TGTGCCAGCAGCCAAGATTGGACAGGAGATGAAGCTTTCTTT. Translation: CASSQDWTGDEAFF. V usage is TRBV3-1 (or the pseudogene TRBV3-2) and J usage is TRBJ1-1, with 7 bases lining up with TRBD1. J was trimmed by 7 bases and V by 0 bases; bases with no gene match: 5. The CDR3 runs to 14 residues. The germline V gene encodes CDR1 LGHDT and CDR2 YNNKEL (reference sequence).

This rearrangement joins TRBV27 to TRBJ1-2; D unresolved. Trimming pared 4 bases from V and 5 bases from J, leaving 14 bases between. This CDR3 is built from 14 residues. Germline V gene data show CDR1 as MNHEY and CDR2 as SMNVEV (reference sequence). CDR3 protein: CASSSAVDTYGYTF. The CDR3 DNA follows: TGTGCCAGCAGTTCAGCCGTCGACACGTATGGCTACACCTTC.

The chain has TRBV28 and TRBJ2-7, with 8 bases matching TRBD1. CDR1 MDHEN and CDR2 SYDVKM come from the germline V gene. CDR3 length: 14 residues. With 5 bases clipped from V and 5 bases from J, the junction kept 8 bases outside the gene matches. CDR3 sequence (DNA): TGTGCCAGCAGTGGGGACAGGCCTCCTGACGAGCAGTACTTC. This codes for CASSGDRPPDEQYF.

Note on this clone: This likely comes from a read error, as the CDR3 has no conserved phenylalanine or tryptophan at its end. The limits of the CDR3 on the DNA are not certain, so only TCRdb's listed CDR3 is given. The chain uses TRBV5-1 and TRBJ2-7; the table's D call of TRBD2 was not tested on the DNA. Germline V gene lookup returns CDR1 SGHRS and CDR2 YFSETQ. The CDR3 is 12 amino acids long, termini counted. The CDR3 region is CASSLAFGGPGR.